This TCR beta chain was recovered during a study of cytomegalovirus exposure and HLA in healthy donors. Study-wide findings and caveats: Earlier results showed most TCR beta V segments being productive about 87% or about 30% of the time. Cytomegalovirus association was assigned to about 150 TCR beta chains. A later analysis linked a missense DCLRE1C variant to TCR beta V- and J-gene trimming.

There are 14 residues in the CDR3. Germline V CDR1 and CDR2: MDHEN, SYDVKM. Trimming shortened V by 7 bases and J by 0 bases, and 11 bases separated the two germline ends. Comment on this clone: The antigen is undetermined.

Those who donated were healthy bone marrow donors. Vbeta (60) and Jbeta (13) primers were used in the PCR. Sequencing was performed with immunoSEQ multiplex PCR; in TCRdb, only in-frame clones are kept and a portion is missing. The sample holds 100,000 to 150,000 clones, around four fifths seen once. This sequence joins TRBV28 and TRBJ2-3, with a weak D call TRBD2 (6 bases). Sequencing was done on a sample of PBMCs. The receptor comes from a woman aged 40 to 50 in good health and CMV-seropositive. The CDR3 sequence is CASISGRSTDTQYF. The CDR3, as DNA: TGTGCCAGCATTAGCGGAAGAAGCACAGATACGCAGTATTTT.